The 8 T cell receptor beta chains reported below all come from one sample, sequenced in a study of control samples from healthy donors and cancer patients. The protocol was immunoSEQ multiplex PCR, while the TCRdb copy is restricted to in-frame clones and leaves out a portion. The data contain tens of thousands of clones, around nine tenths of them seen just once; the ten biggest clones take up roughly 0.8%. Material for sequencing was PBMCs. The receptors shown here come from a man in his thirties or forties with colorectal cancer.

This clone appeared once. V usage is TRBV19 and J usage is TRBJ1-6; unclear D gene. With 3 bases removed from V and 7 bases from J, the gap between germline ends came to 13 bases. CDR3 length: 15 residues. The germline V gene has CDR1 LNHDA and CDR2 SQIVND (reference sequence). The chain's CDR3 is CASSMSHLGNSPLHF. As DNA, the CDR3 is TGTGCCAGTAGTATGTCCCACCTGGGAAATTCACCCCTCCACTTT.

The chain carries TRBV18 and TRBJ2-5, with a possible D match to TRBD1 (5 bases). V was cut by 1 base and J by 5 bases, with 11 bases left in between. The CDR3 extends over 14 amino acids. The germline V gene has CDR1 KGHSH and CDR2 LQKENI. The CDR3 reads CASSPQGFGETQYF. The DNA of the CDR3 is TGTGCCAGCTCACCACAGGGGTTCGGGGAGACCCAGTACTTC. Looking up the rest from reference TRBV18 and TRBJ2-5 gives the full variable domain: NAGVMQNPRHLVRRRGQEARLRCSPMKGHSHVYWYRQLPEEGLKFMVYLQKENIIDESGMPKERFSAEFPKEGPSILRIQQVVRGDSAAYFCASSPQGFGETQYFGPGTRLLVL.

The V call is TRBV10-3, the J call TRBJ1-1, with TRBD1 as a possible D gene (6 bases). The V gene lost 9 bases and the J gene lost 11 bases, with 16 bases spanning the gap. The CDR3 extends over 11 amino acids. Germline V gives CDR1 ENHRY, CDR2 SYGVKD. The CDR3 loop reads CAIGTSQRAFF. The CDR3 DNA follows: TGTGCCATAGGGACATCCCAAAGGGCTTTCTTT.

V usage is TRBV18 and J usage is TRBJ1-2; D unresolved. V was pared by 1 base and J by 3 bases, with 6 bases between. Germline CDR1 is KGHSH and CDR2 is LQKENI. The CDR3 runs 13 residues. Here the CDR3 reads CASSPRADYGYTF. The CDR3 DNA follows: TGTGCCAGCTCACCACGCGCGGACTATGGCTACACCTTC.

The chain joins TRBV27 to TRBJ2-7; 9 nucleotides agree with TRBD1. Germline values: CDR1 MNHEY, CDR2 SMNVEV (reference sequence). This CDR3 contains 15 residues. V dropped 3 bases and J dropped 5; count of bases not matched to a gene: 8. In DNA, the CDR3 is TGTGCCAGCAGTTTCTTACGGGACAGGGCCGACGAGCAGTACTTC. It translates to CASSFLRDRADEQYF.

About this clone itself: The same CDR3 also results from other DNA sequences found in this sample. CDR3 in DNA: TGTGCCAGCAGCTTGGGCTATGGCTACACCTTC. Residues: CASSLGYGYTF. The chain joins TRBV5-4 to TRBJ1-2; D gene unclear. Per the germline V gene, CDR1 is SGHNT and CDR2 is YYREEE (reference sequence). V was trimmed by 0 bases and J by 4 bases, leaving 1 base between them. This CDR3 comprises 11 residues. Drawing the rest from reference TRBV5-4 and TRBJ1-2, the complete variable domain is ETGVTQSPTHLIKTRGQQVTLRCSSQSGHNTVSWYQQALGQGPQFIFQYYREEENGRGNFPPRFSGLQFPNYSSELNVNALELDDSALYLCASSLGYGYTFGSGTRLTVV.

J is TRBJ2-6 and V is TRBV7-2; no definite D call. The CDR3 consists of 16 residues. V lost 1 base and J lost 0, with 7 bases in between. Germline V gene lookup returns CDR1 SGHTA and CDR2 FQGNSA. The CDR3: CASSLGHFSGANVLTF. CDR3 DNA sequence: TGTGCCAGCAGCTTAGGGCACTTCTCTGGGGCCAACGTCCTGACTTTC.

This clone was detected once. Compared with germline, one end of the junction differs, possibly owing to a read error. The J gene is TRBJ2-3, the V gene TRBV2, with 7 bases fitting TRBD2. This CDR3 spans 13 amino acids. Germline V gives CDR1 SNHLY, CDR2 FYNNEI. Here the CDR3 DNA reads TGTGCCAGCAGTGGGGGAGCGGGGCGTACGGAGTATTTT. Encoded protein: CASSGGAGRTEYF.